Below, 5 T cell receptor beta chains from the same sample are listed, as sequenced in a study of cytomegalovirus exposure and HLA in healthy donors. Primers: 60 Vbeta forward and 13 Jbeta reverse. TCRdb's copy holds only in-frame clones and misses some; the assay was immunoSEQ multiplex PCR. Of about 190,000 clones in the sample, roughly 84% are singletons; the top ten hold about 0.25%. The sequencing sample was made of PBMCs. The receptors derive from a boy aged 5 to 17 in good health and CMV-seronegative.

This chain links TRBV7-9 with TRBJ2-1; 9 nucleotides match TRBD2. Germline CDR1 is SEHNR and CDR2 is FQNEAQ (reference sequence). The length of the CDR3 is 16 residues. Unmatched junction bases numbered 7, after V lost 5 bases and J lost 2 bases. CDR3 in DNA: TGTGCCAGCAGCCCTCGGGGGACTAGCCCCTACAATGAGCAGTTCTTC. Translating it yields CASSPRGTSPYNEQFF.

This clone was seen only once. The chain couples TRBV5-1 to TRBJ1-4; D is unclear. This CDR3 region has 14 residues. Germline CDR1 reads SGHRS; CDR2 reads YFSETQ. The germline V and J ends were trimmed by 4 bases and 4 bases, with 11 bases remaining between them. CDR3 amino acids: CASSPGLGNEKLFF. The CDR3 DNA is TGCGCCAGCAGCCCCGGACTTGGTAATGAAAAACTGTTTTTT.

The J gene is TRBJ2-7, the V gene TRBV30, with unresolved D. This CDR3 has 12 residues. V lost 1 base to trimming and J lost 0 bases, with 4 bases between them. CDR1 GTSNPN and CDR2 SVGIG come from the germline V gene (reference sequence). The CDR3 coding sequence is TGTGCCTGGAGTGAATACTCCTACGAGCAGTACTTC. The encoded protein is CAWSEYSYEQYF.

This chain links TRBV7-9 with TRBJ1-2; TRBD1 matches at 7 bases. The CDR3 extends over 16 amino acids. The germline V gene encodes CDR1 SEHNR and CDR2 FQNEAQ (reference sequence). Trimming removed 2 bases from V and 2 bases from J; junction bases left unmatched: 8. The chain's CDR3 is CASSLWRKGGNYGYTF. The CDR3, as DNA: TGTGCCAGCAGCTTATGGAGGAAAGGGGGCAACTATGGCTACACCTTC.

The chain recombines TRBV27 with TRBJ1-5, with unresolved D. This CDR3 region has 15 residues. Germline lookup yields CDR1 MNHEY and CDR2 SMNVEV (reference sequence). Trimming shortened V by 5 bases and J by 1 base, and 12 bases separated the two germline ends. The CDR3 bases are TGTGCCAGCAGTCCCGGCGGAGGAAGCAATCAGCCCCAGCATTTT. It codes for CASSPGGGSNQPQHF.